Presented here are 2 T cell receptor beta chains from one specimen sequenced in a study of blood T cell repertoires in COVID-19. TCRdb's table, derived via immunoSEQ multiplex PCR, lists solely in-frame clones and lacks some. The sample lists some 170,000 clones, 87% seen once, with roughly 1.4% in the top ten. Specimen: peripheral blood. These receptors came from a woman aged 45 to 65 with acute or convalescent COVID-19.

The V call is TRBV5-1, the J call TRBJ2-1, with 13 bases lining up with TRBD2. Unmatched junction bases numbered 16, after V lost 3 bases and J lost 7 bases. The germline CDR1 and CDR2 sequences are SGHRS and YFSETQ. This CDR3 is 19 amino acids long. The CDR3 region is CASSWGTSGTVGVRNEQFF. For the CDR3, the DNA is TGCGCCAGCAGCTGGGGGACTAGCGGGACTGTTGGGGTAAGGAATGAGCAGTTCTTC.

This chain connects TRBV6-8 to TRBJ2-5; no clear D gene. This CDR3 is 13 amino acids long. Trimming removed 6 bases at V and 3 bases at J, with 11 bases between. Germline CDR1 and CDR2: MNHGY and SAAAGT. The CDR3 loop is CASRTETKETQYF. CDR3 coding DNA: TGTGCCAGCAGAACGGAGACGAAAGAGACCCAGTACTTC.